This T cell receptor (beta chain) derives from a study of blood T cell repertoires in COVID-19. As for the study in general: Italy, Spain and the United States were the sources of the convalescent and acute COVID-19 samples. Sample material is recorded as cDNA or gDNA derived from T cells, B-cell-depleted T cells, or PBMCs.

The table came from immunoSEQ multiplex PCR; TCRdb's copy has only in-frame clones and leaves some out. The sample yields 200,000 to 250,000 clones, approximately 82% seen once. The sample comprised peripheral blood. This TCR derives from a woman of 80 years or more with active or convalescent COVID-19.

In nucleotides, the CDR3 is TGTGCCAGCAGCCAAGGGGGAGTGGGCGCTGAAGCTTTCTTT. This translates into CASSQGGVGAEAFF. V usage is TRBV3-1 (or the pseudogene TRBV3-2) and J usage is TRBJ1-1; D uncertain. CDR1 and CDR2 (germline): LGHDT, YNNKEL (reference sequence). The ends were cut back, 1 base at V and 6 bases at J, with 12 bases in the middle. The CDR3 is 14 amino acids.